What follows is one TCR beta chain and its context. Per the authors' pipeline: Estimation of nucleated cell counts was performed using reference gene primer amplification. TCRdb's table, derived via immunoSEQ multiplex PCR, lists solely in-frame clones and lacks some. V, J and clone size are those of that table, while D and trimming were read from the DNA. The table has under 150,000 clones, 80% to 90% seen once. A Seattle source enrolled patients during active infection and followed them longitudinally. These data are taken from a study of blood T cell repertoires in COVID-19. Study-wide background: Material from acute and convalescent COVID-19 was sourced from the United States, Italy and Spain. Sources were T cells, B-cell-depleted T cells, or PBMCs; the material itself was cDNA or gDNA.

The TCR was taken from a woman in her sixties with COVID-19, enrolled during active disease. Sequenced: peripheral blood.

The CDR3 loop is CASSQVTSYEQYF. The CDR3 DNA sequence: TGCGCCAGCAGCCAAGTAACTTCCTACGAGCAGTACTTC. The chain carries TRBV4-1 and TRBJ2-7; D remains ambiguous. CDR1 MGHRA and CDR2 YSYEKL come from the germline V gene. V dropped 1 base and J dropped 1 base, with 5 bases sitting between them. The CDR3 contains 13 residues.